Each of the 24 T cell receptor beta chains below was sequenced from the same sample in a study of blood T cells in healthy people across ages. A J-beta primer mix and a sample-barcoded 5' primer were used in a second PCR of about 6 to 12 cycles. From the 5' RACE reads, TCRdb called clonotypes with MiXCR, one entry per CDR3 protein. The sample yields about 1.8 million distinct CDR3 sequences, about 50% seen once. The sample taken for sequencing was blood. These receptors were taken from a woman aged 35 to 49 in good health.

This clonotype was detected a few times. Here the CDR3 DNA reads TGTGCCAGCAGCCAAGTAACAGGGAGGGCAGATACGCAGTATTTT. Amino acids: CASSQVTGRADTQYF. The chain recombines TRBV3-1 with TRBJ2-3; maybe TRBD2 (7 bases). CDR3 size: 15 residues. Germline V gives CDR1 LGHDT, CDR2 YNNKEL (reference sequence). V lost 1 base, J lost 4 bases, and 12 bases lay in between.

This clonotype was counted only a few times. This rearrangement joins TRBV7-2 to TRBJ2-7; the match to TRBD1 covers 7 bases. This CDR3 has 14 residues. Losses at the gene ends were 5 bases for V and 4 bases for J; bases not matched to a gene: 8. Germline CDR1 SGHTA, CDR2 FQGNSA. This CDR3 reads CASSLELGQYEQYF. Written as DNA, the CDR3 is TGTGCCAGCAGCCTAGAACTGGGACAGTACGAGCAGTACTTC.

The gene calls are TRBV18 and TRBJ1-1; D not resolved. This CDR3 is built from 16 residues. The germline gives CDR1 KGHSH, CDR2 LQKENI. The V gene lost 6 bases and the J gene lost 1 base, with 18 bases spanning the gap. CDR3 in amino acids: CASSSGTGFGNTEAFF. The CDR3 DNA follows: TGTGCCAGCTCGTCAGGAACGGGGTTCGGGAACACTGAAGCTTTCTTT.

This chain joins TRBV20-1 and TRBJ1-6; TRBD1 aligns across 9 bases. This CDR3 has 14 residues. J gave up 7 bases and V 7 bases, and 8 bases lay outside the gene matches. CDR1 is DFQATT, CDR2 SNEGSKA, per germline (reference sequence). In DNA, the CDR3 is TGCAGTGGGGTTCGGGACAGGGTGAATTCACCCCTCCACTTT. As protein: CSGVRDRVNSPLHF.

This clonotype was seen a handful of times. The chain is built from TRBV20-1 and TRBJ2-7; the D is unclear. This CDR3 is 11 amino acids long. Germline values: CDR1 DFQATT, CDR2 SNEGSKA (reference sequence). V was pared by 7 bases and J by 2 bases, with 9 bases between. The DNA for the CDR3 is TGCAGTGTAATCAGCACCTACGAGCAGTACTTC. The encoded protein is CSVISTYEQYF.

The genes are TRBV12-3 or TRBV12-4 and TRBJ2-3, with TRBD2 as a possible D gene (5 bases). This CDR3 is 15 amino acids long. V was shortened by 2 bases and J by 4 bases, with 13 bases between the two germline ends. The CDR3 region has the DNA TGTGCCAGCAGTTTAACCGGAGCTAGCCCAGATACGCAGTATTTT. Amino acid sequence: CASSLTGASPDTQYF.

This clonotype was counted only a few times. The chain carries TRBV28 and TRBJ2-7, with 7 bases lining up with TRBD1. V lost 6 bases, J lost 2 bases, and 7 bases stayed unmatched. This CDR3 is 14 amino acids long. CDR1 and CDR2 from the germline V gene are MDHEN and SYDVKM. The CDR3 DNA reads as TGTGCCAGCAGGAAACAGGGGCCCCCCTACGAGCAGTACTTC. Encoded protein: CASRKQGPPYEQYF. The full variable domain, completed using reference TRBV28 and TRBJ2-7, is DVKVTQSSRYLVKRTGEKVFLECVQDMDHENMFWYRQDPGLGLRLIYFSYDVKMKEKGDIPEGYSVSREKKERFSLILESASTNQTSMYLCASRKQGPPYEQYFGPGTRLTVT.

The chain has TRBV2 and TRBJ1-2, with D unclear. CDR1 and CDR2 (germline): SNHLY, FYNNEI. V shed 7 bases and J shed 3 bases, with 9 bases lying between them. CDR3 length: 12 residues. The CDR3 nucleotides are TGTGCCAGCACTATTACCTACTATGGCTACACCTTC. Translation: CASTITYYGYTF.

This clonotype appeared once. The CDR3 reads CASRLQGSNYGYTF. The CDR3 nucleotides are TGTGCCAGCAGATTACAGGGGTCTAACTATGGCTACACCTTC. The J gene is TRBJ1-2, the V gene TRBV27, with 7 bases fitting TRBD1. Per the germline V gene, CDR1 is MNHEY and CDR2 is SMNVEV (reference sequence). This CDR3 has 14 amino acids. Trimming at V came to 6 bases and at J to 0 bases, leaving 4 bases not matched to a gene.

This clonotype was seen just once. The chain uses TRBV11-2 and TRBJ2-4, with D possibly TRBD1 on 6 matching bases. TRBJ2-7 matches the DNA end more closely, so the J call is doubtful. The CDR3 is made up of 15 amino acids. Germline V CDR1 and CDR2: SGHAT, FQNNGV. The CDR3: CASSLEGTPDYEQYF. CDR3 nucleotides: TGTGCCAGCAGCTTAGAGGGGACACCAGACTACGAGCAGTACTTC.

The chain recombines TRBV5-5 with TRBJ2-1, with D unclear. Germline V gene data show CDR1 as SGHKS and CDR2 as YYEKEE (reference sequence). Trimming shortened V by 4 bases and J by 10 bases, and 15 bases separated the two germline ends. The CDR3 extends over 13 amino acids. CDR3 nucleotide sequence: TGTGCCAGCAGCCCCACAGATGTCTACGAGCAGTTCTTC. Its translation: CASSPTDVYEQFF.

This chain joins TRBV28 and TRBJ2-1; 9 nucleotides match TRBD2. Per the germline V gene, CDR1 is MDHEN and CDR2 is SYDVKM. With 5 bases clipped from V and 2 bases from J, the junction kept 7 bases outside the gene matches. This CDR3 has 16 amino acids. CDR3 loop: CASSPLSGGAYNEQFF. In DNA form, the CDR3 reads TGTGCCAGCAGTCCTCTTAGCGGGGGAGCCTACAATGAGCAGTTCTTC.

This sequence joins TRBV7-2 and TRBJ2-5, with TRBD1 as a possible D gene (6 bases). There are 16 residues in the CDR3. Germline V lookup: CDR1 SGHTA, CDR2 FQGNSA. V lost 1 base, J lost 5 bases, and 17 bases lay in between. The DNA of the CDR3 is TGTGCCAGCAGCTTAGTGGCAGGGGCGTCCCGCGAGACCCAGTACTTC. Its translation: CASSLVAGASRETQYF.

The gene calls are TRBV7-2 and TRBJ1-2, with 9 bases matching TRBD1. Germline trimming cut 3 bases from V and 4 bases from J; bases unmatched to any gene: 6. This CDR3 has 15 residues. CDR1 and CDR2 (germline): SGHTA, FQGNSA. CDR3 amino acids: CASSFRDRVTYGYTF. CDR3 nucleotide sequence: TGTGCCAGCAGCTTCCGGGACAGGGTCACCTATGGCTACACCTTC. Variable domain in full (rest from reference TRBV7-2 and TRBJ1-2): GAGVSQSPSNKVTEKGKDVELRCDPISGHTALYWYRQSLGQGLEFLIYFQGNSAPDKSGLPSDRFSAERTGGSVSTLTIQRTQQEDSAVYLCASSFRDRVTYGYTFGSGTRLTVV.

This clonotype was recorded at least ten times. The CDR3 here is CASSLLLGTGYGYTF. CDR3 DNA sequence: TGCGCCAGCAGCCTCCTTCTTGGGACAGGGTATGGCTACACCTTC. J is TRBJ1-2 and V is TRBV4-1; 9 bases agree with TRBD1. J lost 5 bases, V lost 4 bases, and 8 bases had no gene match. The CDR3 is 15 residues long. The germline CDR1 and CDR2 sequences are MGHRA and YSYEKL.

The chain has TRBV14 and TRBJ2-1; maybe TRBD1 (5 bases). Germline CDR1 and CDR2: SGHDN and FVKESK. The CDR3 covers 14 residues. V was trimmed by 3 bases and J by 9 bases, leaving 15 bases between them. CDR3 in DNA: TGTGCCAGCAGCCATTACGGACACAACCGTGAGCAGTTCTTC. Its translation: CASSHYGHNREQFF.

The chain couples TRBV27 to TRBJ1-2; 7 bases are shared with TRBD1. Germline V gives CDR1 MNHEY, CDR2 SMNVEV (reference sequence). The CDR3 extends over 14 amino acids. Losses at the gene ends were 3 bases for V and 5 bases for J; bases not matched to a gene: 6. CDR3 sequence: CASSFKGGAYGYTF. CDR3 DNA sequence: TGTGCCAGCAGTTTTAAAGGGGGCGCTTATGGCTACACCTTC.

CDR3 region: CASSVVAGAVPSTDTQYF. In nucleotides, the CDR3 is TGTGCCAGCAGCGTAGTGGCGGGGGCCGTCCCTAGCACAGATACGCAGTATTTT. The gene calls are TRBV9 and TRBJ2-3; D is perhaps TRBD2 (7 bases). The germline V and J ends were trimmed by 0 bases and 0 bases, with 17 bases remaining between them. Germline values: CDR1 SGDLS, CDR2 YYNGEE. This CDR3 is 18 amino acids long.

The chain has TRBV24-1 and TRBJ2-3; TRBD2 matches at 7 bases. V lost 5 bases, J lost 3 bases, and 4 bases stayed unmatched. The CDR3 consists of 14 residues. CDR1 is KGHDR, CDR2 SFDVKD, per germline. The DNA of the CDR3 is TGTGCCACCAGTGGAAGCGGGGCGACAGATACGCAGTATTTT. It codes for CATSGSGATDTQYF.

This chain connects TRBV7-2 to TRBJ2-5; TRBD2 matches 8 bases. The J call may be in error: the DNA end matches TRBJ2-4 better. From germline, CDR1 is SGHTA and CDR2 FQGNSA. This CDR3 has 15 amino acids. The CDR3 is CASSARGGRRNIQYF. CDR3 sequence (DNA): TGTGCCAGCAGCGCACGCGGGGGGAGGAGAAACATTCAGTACTTC.

In this sample, this clonotype turned up a few times. The V and J genes are TRBV4-3 and TRBJ2-4; TRBD2 matches 9 bases. Per germline, CDR1 LGHNA and CDR2 YSLEER. V lost 0 bases and J lost 4; bases outside the gene matches: 7. The CDR3 totals 17 residues. In nucleotides, the CDR3 is TGCGCCAGCAGCCAAGATCCCGCGGGGGGGCAAAAAAACATTCAGTACTTC. This translates into CASSQDPAGGQKNIQYF.

This clonotype was seen a few times. This chain joins TRBV27 and TRBJ1-2, with 8 bases matching TRBD1. With 10 bases clipped from V and 4 bases from J, the junction kept 8 bases outside the gene matches. This CDR3 region has 13 residues. CDR1 and CDR2 (germline): MNHEY, SMNVEV (reference sequence). CDR3: CATRSGQAYGYTF. The DNA for the CDR3 is TGTGCCACCAGATCGGGACAGGCCTATGGCTACACCTTC.

At least ten counts were recorded for this clonotype. CDR3 protein: CSVGPSDTQYF. The CDR3 DNA follows: TGCAGCGTTGGTCCGTCAGATACGCAGTATTTT. V and J are TRBV29-1 and TRBJ2-3; unclear D gene. CDR3 length equals 11 residues. Trimming cost V 4 bases and J 4 bases, with 6 bases left between them. CDR1 and CDR2 (germline): SQVTM, ANQGSEA.

The CDR3 bases are TGCAGTGCTAGCTCGGAGAGACTCCGCGGAGAGACCCAGTACTTC. Translation gives CSASSERLRGETQYF. The gene calls are TRBV20-1 and TRBJ2-5; D unclear. V dropped 3 bases and J dropped 4 bases, with 18 bases sitting between them. This CDR3 has 15 residues. Germline V gene data show CDR1 as DFQATT and CDR2 as SNEGSKA (reference sequence).